This T cell receptor (beta chain) was recovered during a study of circulating and synovial CD4+ cells in juvenile arthritis. Germline lookup yields CDR1 SGHRS and CDR2 YFSETQ. V trimming: 1 base; J trimming: 5 bases; junction bases outside the gene matches: 0. The CDR3 is 13 residues long. Sequencing was performed with immunoSEQ multiplex PCR; in TCRdb, only in-frame clones are kept and a portion is missing. The sample gives around 14,000 clones, over 80% of which show up once; approximately 3.3% is in the top ten. This clonotype originated in a human patient with juvenile idiopathic arthritis. Some clones in this sample may be carry-over from other donors' samples. The chain links TRBV5-1 to TRBJ2-5, with 9 bases fitting TRBD2. The sample consisted of CD4+ T cells from synovial fluid. This CDR3 is CASSLSGGETQYF. CDR3 sequence (DNA): TGCGCCAGCAGCTTGAGCGGGGGGGAGACCCAGTACTTC.